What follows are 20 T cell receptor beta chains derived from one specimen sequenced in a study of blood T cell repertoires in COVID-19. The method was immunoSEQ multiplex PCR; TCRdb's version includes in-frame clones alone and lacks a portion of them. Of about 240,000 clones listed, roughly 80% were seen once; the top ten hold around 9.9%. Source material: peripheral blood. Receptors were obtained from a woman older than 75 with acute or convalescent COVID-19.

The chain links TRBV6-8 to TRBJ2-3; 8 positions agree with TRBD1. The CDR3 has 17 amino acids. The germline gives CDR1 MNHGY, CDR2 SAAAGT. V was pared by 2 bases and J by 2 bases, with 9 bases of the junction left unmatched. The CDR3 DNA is TGTGCCAGCAGTTACCCAAACCGGACAGGGCCCACAGATACGCAGTATTTT. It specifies CASSYPNRTGPTDTQYF.

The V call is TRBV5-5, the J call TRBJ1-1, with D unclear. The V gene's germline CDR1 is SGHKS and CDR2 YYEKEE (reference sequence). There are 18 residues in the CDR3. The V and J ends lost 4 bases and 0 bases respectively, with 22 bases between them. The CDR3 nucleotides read TGTGCCAGCAGCCCGGCGGGAGGGCTGGCCTCGATGAACACTGAAGCTTTCTTT. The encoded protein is CASSPAGGLASMNTEAFF.

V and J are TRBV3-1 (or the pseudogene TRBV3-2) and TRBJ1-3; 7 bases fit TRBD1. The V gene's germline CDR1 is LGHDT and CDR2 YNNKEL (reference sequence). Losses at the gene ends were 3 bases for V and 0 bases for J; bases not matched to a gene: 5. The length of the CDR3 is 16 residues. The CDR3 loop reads CASSQEGQISGNTIYF. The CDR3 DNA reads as TGTGCCAGCAGCCAGGAGGGACAGATCTCTGGAAACACCATATATTTT.

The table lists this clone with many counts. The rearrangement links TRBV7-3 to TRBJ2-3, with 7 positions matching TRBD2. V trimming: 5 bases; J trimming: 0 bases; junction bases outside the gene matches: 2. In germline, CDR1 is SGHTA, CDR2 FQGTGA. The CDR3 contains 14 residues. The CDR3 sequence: CASSGEGSTDTQYF. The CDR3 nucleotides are TGTGCCAGCAGCGGGGAGGGAAGCACAGATACGCAGTATTTT.

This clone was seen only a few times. DNA for the CDR3: TGTGCCAGTAGTATGGGAGGGCCAAATAGCAATCAGCCCCAGCATTTT. It specifies CASSMGGPNSNQPQHF. The chain uses TRBV19 and TRBJ1-5, with unresolved D. The CDR3 covers 16 residues. The germline V and J ends were trimmed by 3 bases and 0 bases, with 12 bases remaining between them. Per the germline V gene, CDR1 is LNHDA and CDR2 is SQIVND (reference sequence).

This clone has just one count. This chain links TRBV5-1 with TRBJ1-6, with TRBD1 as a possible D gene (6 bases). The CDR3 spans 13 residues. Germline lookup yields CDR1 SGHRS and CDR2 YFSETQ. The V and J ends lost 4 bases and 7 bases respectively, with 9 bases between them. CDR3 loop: CASSETGNSPLHF. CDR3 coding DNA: TGCGCCAGCAGCGAAACAGGGAATTCACCCCTCCACTTT.

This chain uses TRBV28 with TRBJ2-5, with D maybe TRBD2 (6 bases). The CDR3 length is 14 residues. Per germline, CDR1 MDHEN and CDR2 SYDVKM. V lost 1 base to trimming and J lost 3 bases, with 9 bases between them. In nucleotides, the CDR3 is TGTGCCAGCAGTTTATCCGGGGGAGAAGAGACCCAGTACTTC. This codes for CASSLSGGEETQYF.

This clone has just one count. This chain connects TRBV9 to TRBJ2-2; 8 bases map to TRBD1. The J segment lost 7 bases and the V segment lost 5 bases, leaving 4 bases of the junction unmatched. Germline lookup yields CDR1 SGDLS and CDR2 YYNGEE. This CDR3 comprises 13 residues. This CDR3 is CASSRTGRGELFF. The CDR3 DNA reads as TGTGCCAGCAGTCGGACAGGGCGCGGGGAGCTGTTTTTT.

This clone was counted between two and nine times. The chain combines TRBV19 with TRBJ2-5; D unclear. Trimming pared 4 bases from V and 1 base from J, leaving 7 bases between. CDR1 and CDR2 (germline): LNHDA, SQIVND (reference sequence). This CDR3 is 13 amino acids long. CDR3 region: CASSTNFQETQYF. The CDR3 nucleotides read TGTGCCAGTAGTACTAACTTCCAAGAGACCCAGTACTTC.

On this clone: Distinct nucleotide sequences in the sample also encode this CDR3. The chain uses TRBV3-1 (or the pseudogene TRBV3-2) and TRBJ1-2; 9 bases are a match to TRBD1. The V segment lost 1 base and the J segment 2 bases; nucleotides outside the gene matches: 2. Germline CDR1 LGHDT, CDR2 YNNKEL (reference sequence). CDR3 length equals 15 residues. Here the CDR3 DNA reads TGTGCCAGCAGCCAAGGACAGGGGGGCAACTATGGCTACACCTTC. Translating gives CASSQGQGGNYGYTF.

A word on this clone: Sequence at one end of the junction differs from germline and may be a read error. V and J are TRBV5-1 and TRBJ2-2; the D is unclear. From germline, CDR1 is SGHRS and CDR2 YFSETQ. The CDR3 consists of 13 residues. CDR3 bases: TGCGCCAGCAACTTGGCCACGGGCGGGGAGCTGTTTTTT. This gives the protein CASNLATGGELFF.

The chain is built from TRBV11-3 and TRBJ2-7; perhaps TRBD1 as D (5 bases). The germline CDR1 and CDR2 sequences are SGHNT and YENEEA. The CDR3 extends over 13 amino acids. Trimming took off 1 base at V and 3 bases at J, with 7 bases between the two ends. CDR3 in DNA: TGTGCCAGCAGCTTAGGAACAGGCTACGAGCAGTACTTC. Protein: CASSLGTGYEQYF.

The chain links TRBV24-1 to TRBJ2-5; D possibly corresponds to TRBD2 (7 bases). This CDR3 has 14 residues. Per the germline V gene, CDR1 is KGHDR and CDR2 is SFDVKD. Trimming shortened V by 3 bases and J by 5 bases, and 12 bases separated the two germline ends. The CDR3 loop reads CATSDPRGAETQYF. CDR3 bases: TGTGCCACCAGTGATCCCCGGGGGGCGGAGACCCAGTACTTC.

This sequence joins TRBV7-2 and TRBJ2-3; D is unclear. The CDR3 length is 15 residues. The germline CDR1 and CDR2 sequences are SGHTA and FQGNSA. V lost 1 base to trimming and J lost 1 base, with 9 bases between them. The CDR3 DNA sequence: TGTGCCAGCAGCTTAGGTAACCCAGGCACAGATACGCAGTATTTT. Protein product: CASSLGNPGTDTQYF.

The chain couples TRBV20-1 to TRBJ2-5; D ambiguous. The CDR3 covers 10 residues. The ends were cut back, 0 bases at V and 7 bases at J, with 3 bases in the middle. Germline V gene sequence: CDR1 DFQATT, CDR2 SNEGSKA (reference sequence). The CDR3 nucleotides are TGCAGTGCTAGAGAGGCGACCCAGTACTTC. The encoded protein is CSAREATQYF.

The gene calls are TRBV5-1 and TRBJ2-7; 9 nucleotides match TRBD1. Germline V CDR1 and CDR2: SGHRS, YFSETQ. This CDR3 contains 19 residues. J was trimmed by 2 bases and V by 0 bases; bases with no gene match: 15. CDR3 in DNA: TGCGCCAGCAGCTTGGCACAGGGGGCCTACCCCCCAGAAACCTACGAGCAGTACTTC. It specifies CASSLAQGAYPPETYEQYF.

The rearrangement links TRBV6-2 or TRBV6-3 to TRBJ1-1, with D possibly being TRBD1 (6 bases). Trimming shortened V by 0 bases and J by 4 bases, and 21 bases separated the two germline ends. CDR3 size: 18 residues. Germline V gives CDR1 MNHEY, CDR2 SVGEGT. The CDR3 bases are TGTGCCAGCAGTTACTCGAAGGGCAGGGGCCTTGTGGGCACTGAAGCTTTCTTT. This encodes CASSYSKGRGLVGTEAFF.

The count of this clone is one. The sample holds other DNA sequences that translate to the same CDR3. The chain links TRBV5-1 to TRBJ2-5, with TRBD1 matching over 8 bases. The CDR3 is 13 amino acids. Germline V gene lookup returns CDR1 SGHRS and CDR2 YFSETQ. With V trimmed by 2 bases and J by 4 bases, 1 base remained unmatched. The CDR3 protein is CASSLQGGETQYF. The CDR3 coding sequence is TGCGCCAGCAGCTTACAGGGGGGAGAGACCCAGTACTTC.

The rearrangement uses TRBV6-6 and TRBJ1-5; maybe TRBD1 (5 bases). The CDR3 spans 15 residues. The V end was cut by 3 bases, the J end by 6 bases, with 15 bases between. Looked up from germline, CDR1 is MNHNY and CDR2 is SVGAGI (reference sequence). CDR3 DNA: TGTGCCAGCAGTTATAATCGGCAGGGCACTCAGCCCCAGCATTTT. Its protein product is CASSYNRQGTQPQHF.

The CDR3 spells CASSPGTGMYQETQYF. The CDR3 DNA follows: TGTGCCAGCAGCCCGGGGACAGGCATGTACCAAGAGACCCAGTACTTC. This chain joins TRBV3-1 (or the pseudogene TRBV3-2) and TRBJ2-5; TRBD1 aligns across 8 bases. Per the germline V gene, CDR1 is LGHDT and CDR2 is YNNKEL (reference sequence). The CDR3 runs to 16 residues. Germline trimming cut 4 bases from V and 0 bases from J; bases unmatched to any gene: 7.